These 29 T cell receptor beta chains share one sample of origin, sequenced in a study of blood T cell repertoires in COVID-19. Libraries were prepared by immunoSEQ multiplex PCR; TCRdb keeps only in-frame clonotypes and omits some of them. Among some 56,000 clones listed, roughly four fifths were seen once. The sequenced sample was peripheral blood. These receptors all come from a man at least 80 years old with COVID-19, enrolled during active disease.

There are a few counts of this clone. This chain links TRBV6-5 with TRBJ1-6; 7 positions agree with TRBD1. CDR1 is MNHEY and CDR2 is SVGAGI in the germline V gene. V shed 6 bases, J shed 7 bases, and the junction held 9 bases outside the gene matches. The length of the CDR3 is 15 residues. The CDR3: CASRGRQGYNSPLHF. The CDR3 coding sequence is TGTGCCAGCAGGGGGAGACAGGGTTACAATTCACCCCTCCACTTT.

The chain couples TRBV9 to TRBJ1-4; D gene ambiguous. V was cut by 4 bases and J by 7 bases, with 14 bases left in between. Per the germline V gene, CDR1 is SGDLS and CDR2 is YYNGEE. CDR3 length: 14 residues. CDR3 region: CASSPTITGEKLFF. The DNA for the CDR3 is TGTGCCAGCAGCCCGACGATTACGGGTGAAAAACTGTTTTTT.

CDR3 bases: TGTGCCAGCAGTGAAGGGCACAGGGAGTATGAGCAGTTCTTC. It specifies CASSEGHREYEQFF. The chain has TRBV6-1 and TRBJ2-1; D is possibly TRBD1 (6 bases). This CDR3 has 14 residues. Trimming pared 1 base from V and 8 bases from J, leaving 12 bases between. Germline CDR1 reads MNHNS; CDR2 reads SASEGT.

The V call is TRBV7-2, the J call TRBJ1-1; D is unresolved. Germline CDR1 SGHTA, CDR2 FQGNSA. With 3 bases removed from V and 4 bases from J, the gap between germline ends came to 9 bases. The CDR3 is made up of 13 amino acids. CDR3 nucleotide sequence: TGTGCCAGCAGCTTGGGCGTTAGCACTGAAGCTTTCTTT. Its protein is CASSLGVSTEAFF.

The chain joins TRBV28 to TRBJ2-1; D is uncertain. The CDR3 extends over 12 amino acids. Trimming removed 6 bases from V and 3 bases from J, with 6 bases in between. Germline assignment: CDR1 MDHEN and CDR2 SYDVKM. CDR3 coding DNA: TGTGCCAGCAGCCTAAACTACAATGAGCAGTTCTTC. Protein: CASSLNYNEQFF.

This clone came up once. The J gene is TRBJ2-3, the V gene TRBV10-3; the match to TRBD2 covers 10 bases. This CDR3 spans 13 amino acids. Germline CDR1 and CDR2: ENHRY and SYGVKD. With 10 bases clipped from V and 2 bases from J, the junction kept 3 bases outside the gene matches. The CDR3 loop is CASSGGITDTQYF. The CDR3 region has the DNA TGTGCCAGTAGCGGGGGGATCACAGATACGCAGTATTTT.

This chain uses TRBV7-3 with TRBJ1-1; 10 bases map to TRBD1. CDR1 is SGHTA and CDR2 is FQGTGA in the germline V gene. The J segment lost 4 bases and the V segment lost 5 bases, leaving 7 bases of the junction unmatched. The CDR3 spans 15 residues. This CDR3 reads CASSAPDRGVTEAFF. For the CDR3, the DNA is TGTGCCAGCAGCGCCCCGGACAGGGGGGTCACTGAAGCTTTCTTT.

This chain uses TRBV30 with TRBJ1-1; 7 bases line up with TRBD1. CDR3 length: 12 amino acids. Germline CDR1 is GTSNPN and CDR2 is SVGIG (reference sequence). With 2 bases clipped from V and 6 bases from J, the junction kept 3 bases outside the gene matches. CDR3 residues: CAWSPGQSEAFF. CDR3 sequence (DNA): TGTGCCTGGAGTCCGGGACAGTCTGAAGCTTTCTTT.

The chain combines TRBV7-9 with TRBJ1-6, with 8 bases identical to TRBD1. Germline values: CDR1 SEHNR, CDR2 FQNEAQ (reference sequence). V dropped 4 bases and J dropped 7; count of bases not matched to a gene: 9. This CDR3 comprises 16 residues. The CDR3 DNA is TGTGCCAGCAGCTCCGACAGACAGGGGTGGAATTCACCCCTCCACTTT. Amino acid sequence: CASSSDRQGWNSPLHF.

This chain links TRBV25-1 with TRBJ2-3; TRBD2 agrees at 7 bases. Germline CDR1 reads MGHDK; CDR2 reads SYGVNS. Trimming took 1 base from V and 1 from J; bases not matched to a gene: 2. This CDR3 contains 15 residues. The CDR3: CASSESGGGTDTQYF. In DNA, the CDR3 is TGTGCCAGCAGTGAATCGGGGGGAGGCACAGATACGCAGTATTTT. Complete variable domain (other parts from reference TRBV25-1 and TRBJ2-3): EADIYQTPRYLVIGTGKKITLECSQTMGHDKMYWYQQDPGMELHLIHYSYGVNSTEKGDLSSESTVSRIRTEHFPLTLESARPSHTSQYLCASSESGGGTDTQYFGPGTRLTVL.

The gene calls are TRBV30 and TRBJ2-1, with 7 positions matching TRBD2. Germline V CDR1 and CDR2: GTSNPN, SVGIG (reference sequence). The CDR3 sequence is 17 residues long. Unmatched junction bases numbered 14, after V lost 2 bases and J lost 4 bases. CDR3 residues: CAWSSTRASGNYNEQFF. The CDR3 DNA is TGTGCCTGGAGTTCCACTCGGGCTAGCGGTAATTACAATGAGCAGTTCTTC.

CDR3 protein: CASSLAQGTDTQYF. In nucleotides, the CDR3 is TGCGCCAGCAGCTTGGCCCAGGGCACAGATACGCAGTATTTT. The chain recombines TRBV5-1 with TRBJ2-3; D not resolved. Trimming took off 0 bases at V and 1 base at J, with 6 bases between the two ends. CDR1 SGHRS and CDR2 YFSETQ come from the germline V gene. The CDR3 runs to 14 residues. Filled out from reference TRBV5-1 and TRBJ2-3, the complete variable domain reads KAGVTQTPRYLIKTRGQQVTLSCSPISGHRSVSWYQQTPGQGLQFLFEYFSETQRNKGNFPGRFSGRQFSNSRSEMNVSTLELGDSALYLCASSLAQGTDTQYFGPGTRLTVL.

This CDR3 reads CASSLVGFGNTIYF. The CDR3 nucleotides are TGCGCCAGCAGCTTGGTCGGGTTTGGAAACACCATATATTTT. The V call is TRBV5-1, the J call TRBJ1-3; D gene uncertain. Between the trimmed V and J ends, which lost 0 bases and 3 bases, there was a span of 7 bases. CDR3 length: 14 residues. Germline CDR1 and CDR2: SGHRS and YFSETQ. The entire variable domain, with the rest obtained from reference TRBV5-1 and TRBJ1-3, is as follows: KAGVTQTPRYLIKTRGQQVTLSCSPISGHRSVSWYQQTPGQGLQFLFEYFSETQRNKGNFPGRFSGRQFSNSRSEMNVSTLELGDSALYLCASSLVGFGNTIYFGEGSWLTVV.

The genes are TRBV29-1 and TRBJ1-1; D is unresolved. V shed 6 bases and J shed 5 bases, with 7 bases lying between them. Germline V gives CDR1 SQVTM, CDR2 ANQGSEA. CDR3 length: 10 residues. The CDR3, as DNA: TGCAGCGTCTTTAAAACTGAAGCTTTCTTT. Encoded protein: CSVFKTEAFF.

This clone was seen a handful of times. V gene TRBV27 combines with J gene TRBJ2-7, with TRBD1 identical over 9 bases. Germline V gives CDR1 MNHEY, CDR2 SMNVEV (reference sequence). This CDR3 contains 17 residues. Trimming took 5 bases from V and 2 from J; bases not matched to a gene: 13. CDR3 region: CASSRSYGDREPYEQYF. The CDR3 bases are TGTGCCAGCAGTCGATCTTACGGGGACAGGGAGCCCTACGAGCAGTACTTC.

The CDR3 loop is CASSASAALTGNTIYF. The CDR3 nucleotides are TGTGCCAGCAGTGCCTCCGCGGCATTAACTGGAAACACCATATATTTT. The V gene is TRBV28, the J gene TRBJ1-3, with D hard to call. The CDR3 contains 16 residues. V was cut by 5 bases and J by 2 bases, with 16 bases left in between. Looked up from germline, CDR1 is MDHEN and CDR2 is SYDVKM.

The rearrangement uses TRBV4-3 and TRBJ1-2; the D is unclear. The germline V gene encodes CDR1 LGHNA and CDR2 YSLEER. V was shortened by 0 bases and J by 8 bases, with 16 bases between the two germline ends. This CDR3 spans 15 amino acids. CDR3 sequence reads: CASSQELGRSDGYTF. CDR3 DNA: TGCGCCAGCAGCCAAGAGCTGGGGAGGTCAGACGGCTACACCTTC.

The V and J genes are TRBV11-2 and TRBJ2-1, with D unresolved. CDR3 length equals 15 residues. Per the germline V gene, CDR1 is SGHAT and CDR2 is FQNNGV. The V gene lost 5 bases and the J gene lost 2 bases, with 13 bases spanning the gap. The CDR3 spells CASSASGLTYNEQFF. Written as DNA, the CDR3 is TGTGCCAGCAGCGCATCTGGCCTTACCTACAATGAGCAGTTCTTC.

The table lists this clone with a few counts. The genes are TRBV10-3 and TRBJ1-1; D possibly corresponds to TRBD1 (6 bases). Trimming cost V 6 bases and J 1 base, with 15 bases left between them. The CDR3 runs to 15 residues. Per the germline V gene, CDR1 is ENHRY and CDR2 is SYGVKD. The CDR3 spells CAISVRDKGNTEAFF. In DNA, the CDR3 is TGTGCCATCAGCGTACGGGACAAGGGGAACACTGAAGCTTTCTTT.

The genes are TRBV14 and TRBJ2-3; 11 bases map to TRBD2. Germline V gene data show CDR1 as SGHDN and CDR2 as FVKESK. The CDR3 covers 16 residues. Losses at the gene ends were 4 bases for V and 6 bases for J; bases not matched to a gene: 9. The CDR3, as DNA: TGTGCCAGCAGCCCCAAAAGGGCTAGCGGGGGGGATACGCAGTATTTT. Its protein is CASSPKRASGGDTQYF.

CDR3 in DNA: TGTGCCAGCAGCCTAGGAGGGTCGGGGGGCTCTGGAAACACCATATATTTT. This codes for CASSLGGSGGSGNTIYF. The chain recombines TRBV9 with TRBJ1-3, with D maybe TRBD1 (5 bases). CDR3 length equals 17 residues. Trimming removed 4 bases at V and 0 bases at J, with 17 bases between. Per the germline V gene, CDR1 is SGDLS and CDR2 is YYNGEE.

J is TRBJ2-6 and V is TRBV24-1; 8 positions agree with TRBD1. The CDR3 sequence is 16 residues long. The germline gives CDR1 KGHDR, CDR2 SFDVKD. J was trimmed by 2 bases and V by 10 bases; bases with no gene match: 9. This CDR3 reads CATQTRTGTGANVLTF. In nucleotides, the CDR3 is TGTGCCACTCAAACAAGGACAGGGACTGGGGCCAACGTCCTGACTTTC.

This chain joins TRBV7-2 and TRBJ1-6, with D possibly matching TRBD1 (6 bases). This CDR3 is built from 15 residues. The ends were cut back, 8 bases at V and 10 bases at J, with 21 bases in the middle. Looked up from germline, CDR1 is SGHTA and CDR2 is FQGNSA. The CDR3 DNA sequence: TGTGCCAGCGAGACTAGAGGGGGGGGGTACTCACCCCTCCACTTT. It specifies CASETRGGGYSPLHF.

The chain combines TRBV10-3 with TRBJ2-2; tentatively, D is TRBD2 (6 bases). This CDR3 is 14 amino acids long. V lost 10 bases to trimming and J lost 2 bases, with 14 bases between them. Germline V gene data show CDR1 as ENHRY and CDR2 as SYGVKD. CDR3 coding DNA: TGTGCCACACGGGACTCGGGAAACACCGGGGAGCTGTTTTTT. Amino acids: CATRDSGNTGELFF.

The genes are TRBV18 and TRBJ1-2, with 8 bases identical to TRBD1. The CDR3 length is 14 residues. Germline trimming cut 3 bases from V and 10 bases from J; bases unmatched to any gene: 10. Looked up from germline, CDR1 is KGHSH and CDR2 is LQKENI. The CDR3, as DNA: TGTGCCAGCTCACCCCCGGCCAGGGGGCATGTCTACACCTTC. As protein: CASSPPARGHVYTF.

The chain has TRBV6-1 and TRBJ1-1, with 8 bases that match TRBD1. This CDR3 contains 17 residues. Per the germline V gene, CDR1 is MNHNS and CDR2 is SASEGT. V lost 2 bases to trimming and J lost 5 bases; unmatched junction nucleotides: 13. CDR3 sequence reads: CASSEPWTGMINTEAFF. CDR3 DNA: TGTGCCAGCAGTGAACCGTGGACAGGGATGATTAATACTGAAGCTTTCTTT.

The chain joins TRBV24-1 to TRBJ2-1, with 8 bases fitting TRBD2. CDR1 and CDR2 from the germline V gene are KGHDR and SFDVKD. The CDR3 is 16 amino acids. With V trimmed by 0 bases and J by 4 bases, 4 bases remained unmatched. CDR3 bases: TGTGCCACCAGTGATTTGACGGGGGGGGCGTACAATGAGCAGTTCTTC. Translation gives CATSDLTGGAYNEQFF.

The chain combines TRBV10-3 with TRBJ2-3; tentative D call: TRBD1 (5 bases). The CDR3 runs 14 residues. Trimming removed 6 bases from V and 2 bases from J, with 12 bases in between. Germline CDR1 reads ENHRY; CDR2 reads SYGVKD. The CDR3 loop is CAIRPGRDTDTQYF. CDR3 coding DNA: TGTGCCATCAGACCTGGCAGGGACACAGATACGCAGTATTTT.

The genes are TRBV19 and TRBJ2-1; 7 bases agree with TRBD2. CDR1 LNHDA and CDR2 SQIVND come from the germline V gene (reference sequence). With 3 bases clipped from V and 3 bases from J, the junction kept 5 bases outside the gene matches. The CDR3 has 15 amino acids. The chain's CDR3 is CASSISGRLYNEQFF. CDR3 in DNA: TGTGCCAGTAGTATCTCCGGGAGGCTCTACAATGAGCAGTTCTTC.